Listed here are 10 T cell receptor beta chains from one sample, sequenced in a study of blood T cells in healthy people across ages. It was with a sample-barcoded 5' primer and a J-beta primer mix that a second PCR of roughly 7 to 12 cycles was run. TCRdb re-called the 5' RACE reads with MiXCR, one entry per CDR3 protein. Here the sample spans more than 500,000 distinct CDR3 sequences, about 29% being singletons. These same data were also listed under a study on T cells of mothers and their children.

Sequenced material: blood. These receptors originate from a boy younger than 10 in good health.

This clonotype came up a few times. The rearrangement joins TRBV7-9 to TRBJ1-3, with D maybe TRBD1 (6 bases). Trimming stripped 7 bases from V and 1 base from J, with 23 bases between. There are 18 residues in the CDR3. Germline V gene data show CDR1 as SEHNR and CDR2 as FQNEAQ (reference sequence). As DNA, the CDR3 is TGTGCCAGCATTAAACCCTCATTGCAGGGGCTATCTGGAAACACCATATATTTT. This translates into CASIKPSLQGLSGNTIYF.

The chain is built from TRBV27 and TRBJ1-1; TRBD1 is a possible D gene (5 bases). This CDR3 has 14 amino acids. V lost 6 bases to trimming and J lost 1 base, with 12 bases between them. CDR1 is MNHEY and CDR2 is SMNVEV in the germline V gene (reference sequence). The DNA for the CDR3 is TGTGCCAGCAGCCGGGACGGGACGAACACTGAAGCTTTCTTT. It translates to CASSRDGTNTEAFF.

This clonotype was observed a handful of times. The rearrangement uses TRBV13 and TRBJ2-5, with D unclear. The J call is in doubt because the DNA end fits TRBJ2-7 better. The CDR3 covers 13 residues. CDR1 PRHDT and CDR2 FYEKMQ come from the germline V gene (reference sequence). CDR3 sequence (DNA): TGTGCCAGCAGCCCAAAGGACGACTACGAGCAGTACTTC. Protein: CASSPKDDYEQYF.

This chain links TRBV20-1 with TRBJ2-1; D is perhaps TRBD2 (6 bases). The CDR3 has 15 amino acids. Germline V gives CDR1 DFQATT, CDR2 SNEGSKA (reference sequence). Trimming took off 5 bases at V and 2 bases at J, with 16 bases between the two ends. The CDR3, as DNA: TGCAGTGCTGCGGGACTTTTGAGCCCCTACAATGAGCAGTTCTTC. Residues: CSAAGLLSPYNEQFF.

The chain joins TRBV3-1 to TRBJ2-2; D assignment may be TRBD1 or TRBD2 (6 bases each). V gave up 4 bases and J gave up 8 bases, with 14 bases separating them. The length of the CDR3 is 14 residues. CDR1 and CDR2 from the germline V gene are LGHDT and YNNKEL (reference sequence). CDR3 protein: CASSPDYRAGELFF. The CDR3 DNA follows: TGTGCCAGCAGCCCGGACTACAGGGCAGGGGAGCTGTTTTTT. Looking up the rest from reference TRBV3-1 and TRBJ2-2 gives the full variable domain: DTAVSQTPKYLVTQMGNDKSIKCEQNLGHDTMYWYKQDSKKFLKIMFSYNNKELIINETVPNRFSPKSPDKAHLNLHINSLELGDSAVYFCASSPDYRAGELFFGEGSRLTVL.

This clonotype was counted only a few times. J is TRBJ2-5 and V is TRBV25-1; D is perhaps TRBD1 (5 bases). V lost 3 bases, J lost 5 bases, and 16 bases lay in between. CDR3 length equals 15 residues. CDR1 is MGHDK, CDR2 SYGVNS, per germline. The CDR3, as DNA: TGTGCCAGCAGTGACCTCGGACAAGGGCTGGAGACCCAGTACTTC. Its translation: CASSDLGQGLETQYF. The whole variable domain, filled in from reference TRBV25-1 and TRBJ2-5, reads EADIYQTPRYLVIGTGKKITLECSQTMGHDKMYWYQQDPGMELHLIHYSYGVNSTEKGDLSSESTVSRIRTEHFPLTLESARPSHTSQYLCASSDLGQGLETQYFGPGTRLLVL.

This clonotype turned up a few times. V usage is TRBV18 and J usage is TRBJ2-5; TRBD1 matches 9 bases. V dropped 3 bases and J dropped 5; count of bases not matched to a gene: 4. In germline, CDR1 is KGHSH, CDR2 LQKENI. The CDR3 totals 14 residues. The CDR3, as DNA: TGTGCCAGCTCACCGGGACAGGGATTGGAGACCCAGTACTTC. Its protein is CASSPGQGLETQYF.

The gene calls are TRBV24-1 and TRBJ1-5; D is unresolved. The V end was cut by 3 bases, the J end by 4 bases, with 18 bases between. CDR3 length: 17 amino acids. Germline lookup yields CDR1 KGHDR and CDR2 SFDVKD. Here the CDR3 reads CATSDLQTGAANQPQHF. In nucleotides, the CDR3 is TGTGCCACCAGTGATCTGCAAACCGGAGCAGCAAATCAGCCCCAGCATTTT.

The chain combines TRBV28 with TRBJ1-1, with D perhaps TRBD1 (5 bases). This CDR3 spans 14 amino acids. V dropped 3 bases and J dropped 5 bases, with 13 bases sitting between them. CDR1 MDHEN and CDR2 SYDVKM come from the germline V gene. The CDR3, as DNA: TGTGCCAGCAGTTTGGGCAGGGAGAGAACTGAAGCTTTCTTT. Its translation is CASSLGRERTEAFF.

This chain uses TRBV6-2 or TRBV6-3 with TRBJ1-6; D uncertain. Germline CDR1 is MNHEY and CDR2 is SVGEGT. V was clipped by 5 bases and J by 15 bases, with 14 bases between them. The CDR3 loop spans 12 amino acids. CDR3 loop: CASSLSGRLLHF. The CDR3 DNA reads TGTGCCAGCAGTCTCTCCGGAAGGCTCCTCCACTTT.